This T cell receptor beta chain originates from a study of OX40 agonist ivuxolimab in advanced cancers. About the research overall: Patients took ivuxolimab, an agonistic anti-OX40 (CD134) antibody. Study-level points and caveats: In the 0.1-3.0 mg/kg groups, partial responders showed among the lowest expansion. Some nonresponders additionally presented with little normalized T-cell clonal expansion.

The data were produced by immunoSEQ multiplex PCR, yet TCRdb's version contains in-frame clones alone and is incomplete. The sample lists about 7,000 clones; around 75% were seen once. Of note for this clone: Antigen unknown.

The sample in question was CD4+ or CD8+ T cells sorted from blood, obtained in a trial of the OX40 agonist ivuxolimab. The clonotype originates from an adult with an advanced solid tumor such as melanoma, head and neck, liver or kidney cancer.

The CDR3 sequence is CASSDITGTGYGYTF. The CDR3 DNA reads as TGTGCCAGCAGTGACATAACCGGGACAGGCTATGGCTACACCTTC. V is TRBV6-1 and J is TRBJ1-2, with 8 nucleotides matching TRBD1. With 3 bases clipped from V and 4 bases from J, the junction kept 7 bases outside the gene matches. Per germline, CDR1 MNHNS and CDR2 SASEGT. The CDR3 runs to 15 residues.